This T cell receptor (beta chain) is drawn from a study of identical twins. Study conclusions and caveats: The abundant beta clonotypes from cord blood had fewer insertions, and memory repertoires had none of this. Cross-sectional statistical analysis was relied on for the conclusions, without the same donors being followed. Sequences that were beta out-of-frame showed weaker excess twin sharing.

The germline V gene encodes CDR1 MNHNS and CDR2 SASEGT. The V segment lost 8 bases and the J segment 4 bases; nucleotides outside the gene matches: 8. The CDR3 has 15 amino acids. This clonotype was observed a single time. Its antigen is not identified. Carrying unique molecular identifiers, the cDNA also gained a universal primer site through template switching. Using its own MiXCR run on the 5' RACE reads, TCRdb lists one record per CDR3 protein. The table has nearly 900,000 distinct CDR3 sequences, 9% to 15% seen once. The data were also submitted as part of a second study, on yellow fever vaccine responses in identical twins.

The source material was PBMCs. V usage is TRBV6-1 and J usage is TRBJ1-2, with TRBD1 identical over 12 bases. The clonotype comes from a woman aged 18 to 35 in good health. This CDR3 is CASERDRGLGYGYTF. The DNA of the CDR3 is TGTGCCAGCGAACGGGACAGGGGGCTGGGCTATGGCTACACCTTC.